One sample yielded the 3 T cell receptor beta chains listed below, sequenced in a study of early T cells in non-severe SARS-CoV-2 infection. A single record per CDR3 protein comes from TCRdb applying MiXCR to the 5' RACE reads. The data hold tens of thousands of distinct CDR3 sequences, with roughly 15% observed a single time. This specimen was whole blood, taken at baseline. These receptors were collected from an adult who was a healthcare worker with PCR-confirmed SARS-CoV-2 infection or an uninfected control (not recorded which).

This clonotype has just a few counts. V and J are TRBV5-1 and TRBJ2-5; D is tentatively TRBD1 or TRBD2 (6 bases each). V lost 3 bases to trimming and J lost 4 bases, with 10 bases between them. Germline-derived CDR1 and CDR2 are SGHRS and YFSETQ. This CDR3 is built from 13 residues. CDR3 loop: CASSSRGPETQYF. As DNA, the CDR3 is TGCGCCAGCAGCTCTCGGGGGCCAGAGACCCAGTACTTC.

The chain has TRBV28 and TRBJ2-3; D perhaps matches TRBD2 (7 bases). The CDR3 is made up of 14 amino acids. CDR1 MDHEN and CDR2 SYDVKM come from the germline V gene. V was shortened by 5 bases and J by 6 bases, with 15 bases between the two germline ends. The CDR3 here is CASSPGGGRDTQYF. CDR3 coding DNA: TGTGCCAGCAGTCCGGGGGGCGGGCGGGATACGCAGTATTTT.

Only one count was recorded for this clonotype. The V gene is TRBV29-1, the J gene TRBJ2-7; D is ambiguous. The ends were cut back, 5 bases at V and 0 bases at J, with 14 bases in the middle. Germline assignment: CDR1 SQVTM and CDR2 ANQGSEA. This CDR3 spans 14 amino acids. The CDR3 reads CSVRTTYNSYEQYF. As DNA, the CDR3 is TGCAGCGTTCGGACCACTTACAACTCCTACGAGCAGTACTTC.